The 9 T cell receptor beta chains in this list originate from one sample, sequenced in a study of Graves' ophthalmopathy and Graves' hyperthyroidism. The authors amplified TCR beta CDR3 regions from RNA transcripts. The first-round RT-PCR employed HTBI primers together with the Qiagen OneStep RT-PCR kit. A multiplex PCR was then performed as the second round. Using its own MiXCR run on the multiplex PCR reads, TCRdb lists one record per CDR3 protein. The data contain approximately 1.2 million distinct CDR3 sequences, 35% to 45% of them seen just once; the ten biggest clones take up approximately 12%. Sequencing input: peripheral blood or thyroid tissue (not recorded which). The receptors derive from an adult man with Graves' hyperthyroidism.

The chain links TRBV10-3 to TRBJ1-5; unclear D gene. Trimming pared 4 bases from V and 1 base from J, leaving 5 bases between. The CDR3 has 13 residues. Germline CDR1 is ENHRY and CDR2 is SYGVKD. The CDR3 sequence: CAISGQSNQPQHF. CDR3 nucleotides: TGTGCCATCAGTGGCCAGAGCAATCAGCCCCAGCATTTT.

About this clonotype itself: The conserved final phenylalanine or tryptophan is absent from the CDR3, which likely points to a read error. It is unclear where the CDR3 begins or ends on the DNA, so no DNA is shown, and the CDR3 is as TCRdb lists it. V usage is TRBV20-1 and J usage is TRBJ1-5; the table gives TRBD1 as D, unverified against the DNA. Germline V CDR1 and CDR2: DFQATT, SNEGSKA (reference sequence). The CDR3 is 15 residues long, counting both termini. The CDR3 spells CSAQDRGRSNQPQQE.

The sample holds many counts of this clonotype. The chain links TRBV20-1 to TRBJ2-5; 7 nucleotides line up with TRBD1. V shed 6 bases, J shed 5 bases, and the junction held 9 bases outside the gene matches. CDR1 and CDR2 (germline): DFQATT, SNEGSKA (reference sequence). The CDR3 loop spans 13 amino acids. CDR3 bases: TGCAGTGCAAGGGACAGTAACAGGGAGACCCAGTACTTC. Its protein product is CSARDSNRETQYF.

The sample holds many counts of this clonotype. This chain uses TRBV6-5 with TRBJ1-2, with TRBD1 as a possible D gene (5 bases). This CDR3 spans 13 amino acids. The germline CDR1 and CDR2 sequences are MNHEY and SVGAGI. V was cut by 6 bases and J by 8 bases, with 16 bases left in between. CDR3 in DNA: TGTGCCAGCAGCGTCACGGGGGGGAACGGCTACACCTTC. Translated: CASSVTGGNGYTF.

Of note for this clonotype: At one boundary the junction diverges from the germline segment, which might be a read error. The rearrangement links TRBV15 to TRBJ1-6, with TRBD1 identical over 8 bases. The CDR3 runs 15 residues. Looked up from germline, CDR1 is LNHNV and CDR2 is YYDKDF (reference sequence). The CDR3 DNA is TGTGCCGCCAGCAAGACAGGGGATGGTAATTCACCCCTCCACTTT. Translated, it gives CAASKTGDGNSPLHF.

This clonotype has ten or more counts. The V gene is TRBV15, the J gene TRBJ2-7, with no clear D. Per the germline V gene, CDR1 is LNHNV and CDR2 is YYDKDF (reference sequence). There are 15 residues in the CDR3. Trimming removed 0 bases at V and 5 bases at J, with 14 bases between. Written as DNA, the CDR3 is TGTGCCACCAGCAGAGATGCCAGGTACTTAGACGAGCAGTACTTC. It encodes CATSRDARYLDEQYF.

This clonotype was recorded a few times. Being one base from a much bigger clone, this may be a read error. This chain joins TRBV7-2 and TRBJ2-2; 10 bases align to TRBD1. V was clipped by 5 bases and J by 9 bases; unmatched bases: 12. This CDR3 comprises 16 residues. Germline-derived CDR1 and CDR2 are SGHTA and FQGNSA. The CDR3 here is CASSTGTGVILRELFF. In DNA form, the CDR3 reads TGTGCCAGCAGCACCGGGACAGGGGTGATTCTACGGGAGCTGTTTTTT.

CDR3 sequence reads: CASTTFGPRSSGELFF. As DNA, the CDR3 is TGTGCCAGCACCACGTTTGGCCCCAGGAGTTCCGGGGAGCTGTTTTTT. This sequence joins TRBV12-3 or TRBV12-4 and TRBJ2-2, with D uncertain. This CDR3 is 16 amino acids long. V was shortened by 7 bases and J by 6 bases, with 21 bases between the two germline ends.

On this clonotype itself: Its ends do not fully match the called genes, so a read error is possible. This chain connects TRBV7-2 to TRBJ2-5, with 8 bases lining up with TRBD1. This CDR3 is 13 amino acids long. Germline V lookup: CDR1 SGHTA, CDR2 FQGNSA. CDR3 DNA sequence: TGCGCCAGCAGCCCCCGGGACAGGTCGACCCAGTACTTC. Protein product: CASSPRDRSTQYF.